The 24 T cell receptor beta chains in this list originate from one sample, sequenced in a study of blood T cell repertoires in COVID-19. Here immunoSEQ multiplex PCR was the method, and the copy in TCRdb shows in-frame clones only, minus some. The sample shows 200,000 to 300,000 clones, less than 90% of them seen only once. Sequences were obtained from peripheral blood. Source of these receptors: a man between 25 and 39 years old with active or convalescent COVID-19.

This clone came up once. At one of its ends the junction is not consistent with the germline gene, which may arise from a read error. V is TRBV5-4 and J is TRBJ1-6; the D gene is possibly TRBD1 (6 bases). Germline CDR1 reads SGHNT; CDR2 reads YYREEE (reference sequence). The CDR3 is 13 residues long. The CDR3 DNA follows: TGTGCCAGCAACTTGAACAGGGACTCACCCCTCCACTTT. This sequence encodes CASNLNRDSPLHF.

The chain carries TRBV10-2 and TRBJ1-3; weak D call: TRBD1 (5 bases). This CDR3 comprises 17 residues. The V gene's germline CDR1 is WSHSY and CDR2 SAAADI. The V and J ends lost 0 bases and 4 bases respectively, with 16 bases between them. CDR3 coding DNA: TGCGCCAGCAGTGAGTCGTGGGGGGGTACGGCCGGAAACACCATATATTTT. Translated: CASSESWGGTAGNTIYF.

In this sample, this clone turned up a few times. Here the CDR3 DNA reads TGTGCCAGCAGCCCCGACAGGGGGCTTCCCGGCGTAAAACTGTTTTTT. Encoded protein: CASSPDRGLPGVKLFF. The V call is TRBV3-1 (or the pseudogene TRBV3-2), the J call TRBJ1-4; TRBD1 matches 10 bases. The CDR3 sequence is 16 residues long. Trimming removed 4 bases from V and 10 bases from J; junction bases left unmatched: 12. From germline, CDR1 is LGHDT and CDR2 YNNKEL (reference sequence).

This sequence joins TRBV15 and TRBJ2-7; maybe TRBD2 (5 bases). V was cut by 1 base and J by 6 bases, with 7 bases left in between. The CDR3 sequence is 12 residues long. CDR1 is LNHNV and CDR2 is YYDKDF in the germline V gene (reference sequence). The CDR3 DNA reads TGTGCCACCAGCAGAGCTAGCAGCGAGCAGTACTTC. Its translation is CATSRASSEQYF.

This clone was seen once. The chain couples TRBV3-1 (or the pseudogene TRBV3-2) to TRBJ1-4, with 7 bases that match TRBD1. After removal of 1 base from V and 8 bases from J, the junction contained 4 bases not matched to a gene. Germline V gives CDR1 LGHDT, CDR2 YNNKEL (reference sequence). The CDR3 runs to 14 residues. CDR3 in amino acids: CASSQADRDEKLFF. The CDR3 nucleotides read TGTGCCAGCAGCCAAGCCGACAGGGACGAAAAACTGTTTTTT.

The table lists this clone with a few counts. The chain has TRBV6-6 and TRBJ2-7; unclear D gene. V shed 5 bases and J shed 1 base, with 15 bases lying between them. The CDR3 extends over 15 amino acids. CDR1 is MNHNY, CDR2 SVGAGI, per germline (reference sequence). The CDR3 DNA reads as TGTGCCAGCAGTCCTCAAGACGACGGGTCCTACGAGCAGTACTTC. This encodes CASSPQDDGSYEQYF.

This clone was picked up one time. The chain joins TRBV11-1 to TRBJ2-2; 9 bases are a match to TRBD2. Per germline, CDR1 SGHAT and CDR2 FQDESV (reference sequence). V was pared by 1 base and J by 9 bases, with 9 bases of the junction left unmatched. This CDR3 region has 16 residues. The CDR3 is CASSLVSGGYPRELFF. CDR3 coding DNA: TGTGCCAGCAGCTTAGTGAGCGGGGGGTACCCCCGGGAGCTGTTTTTT.

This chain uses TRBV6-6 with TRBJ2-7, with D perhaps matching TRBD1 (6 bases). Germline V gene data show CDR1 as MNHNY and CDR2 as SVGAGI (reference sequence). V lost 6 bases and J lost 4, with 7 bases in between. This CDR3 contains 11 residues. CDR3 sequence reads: CASRGGYEQYF. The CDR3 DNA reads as TGTGCCAGCAGAGGGGGATACGAGCAGTACTTC.

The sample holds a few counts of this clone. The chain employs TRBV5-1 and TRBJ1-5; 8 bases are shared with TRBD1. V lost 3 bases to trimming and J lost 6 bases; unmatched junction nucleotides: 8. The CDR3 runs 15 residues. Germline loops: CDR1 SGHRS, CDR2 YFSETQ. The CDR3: CASSWTSGGGQPQHF. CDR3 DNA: TGCGCCAGCAGCTGGACTTCAGGGGGCGGTCAGCCCCAGCATTTT. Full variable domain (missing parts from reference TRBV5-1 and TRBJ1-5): KAGVTQTPRYLIKTRGQQVTLSCSPISGHRSVSWYQQTPGQGLQFLFEYFSETQRNKGNFPGRFSGRQFSNSRSEMNVSTLELGDSALYLCASSWTSGGGQPQHFGDGTRLSIL.

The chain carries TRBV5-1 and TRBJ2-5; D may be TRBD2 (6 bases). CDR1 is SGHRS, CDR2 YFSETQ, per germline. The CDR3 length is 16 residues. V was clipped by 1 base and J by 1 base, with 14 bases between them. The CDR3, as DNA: TGCGCCAGCAGCTTGTTGGCGGGGAGTGGCCAAGAGACCCAGTACTTC. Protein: CASSLLAGSGQETQYF. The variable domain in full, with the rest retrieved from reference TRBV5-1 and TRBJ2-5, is KAGVTQTPRYLIKTRGQQVTLSCSPISGHRSVSWYQQTPGQGLQFLFEYFSETQRNKGNFPGRFSGRQFSNSRSEMNVSTLELGDSALYLCASSLLAGSGQETQYFGPGTRLLVL.

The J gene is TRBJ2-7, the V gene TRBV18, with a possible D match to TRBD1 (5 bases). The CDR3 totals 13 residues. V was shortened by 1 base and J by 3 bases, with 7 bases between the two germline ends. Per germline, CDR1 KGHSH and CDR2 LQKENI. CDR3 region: CASSPLTDYEQYF. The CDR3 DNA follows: TGTGCCAGCTCACCACTGACAGACTACGAGCAGTACTTC. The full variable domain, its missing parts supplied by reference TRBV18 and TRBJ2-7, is NAGVMQNPRHLVRRRGQEARLRCSPMKGHSHVYWYRQLPEEGLKFMVYLQKENIIDESGMPKERFSAEFPKEGPSILRIQQVVRGDSAAYFCASSPLTDYEQYFGPGTRLTVT.

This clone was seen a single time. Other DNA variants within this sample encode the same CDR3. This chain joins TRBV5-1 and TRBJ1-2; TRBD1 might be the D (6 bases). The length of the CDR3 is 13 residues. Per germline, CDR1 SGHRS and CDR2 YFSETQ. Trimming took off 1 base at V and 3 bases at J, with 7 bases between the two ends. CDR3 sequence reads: CASSLSGDYGYTF. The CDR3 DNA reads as TGCGCCAGCAGCTTGTCAGGGGACTATGGCTACACCTTC.

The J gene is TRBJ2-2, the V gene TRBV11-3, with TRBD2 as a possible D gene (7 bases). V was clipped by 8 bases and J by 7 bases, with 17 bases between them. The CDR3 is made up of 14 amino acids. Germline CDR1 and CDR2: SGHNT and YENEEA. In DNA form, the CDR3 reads TGTGCCAGCGGCAGGGGAGGGAAACACGGGGAGCTGTTTTTT. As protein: CASGRGGKHGELFF.

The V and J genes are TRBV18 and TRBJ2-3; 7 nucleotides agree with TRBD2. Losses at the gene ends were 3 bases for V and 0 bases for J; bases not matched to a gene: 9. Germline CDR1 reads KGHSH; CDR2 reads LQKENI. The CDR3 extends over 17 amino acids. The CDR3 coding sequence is TGTGCCAGCTCACCCTCTTTTCTAGCGGAAAGCACAGATACGCAGTATTTT. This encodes CASSPSFLAESTDTQYF. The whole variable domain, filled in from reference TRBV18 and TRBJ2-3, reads NAGVMQNPRHLVRRRGQEARLRCSPMKGHSHVYWYRQLPEEGLKFMVYLQKENIIDESGMPKERFSAEFPKEGPSILRIQQVVRGDSAAYFCASSPSFLAESTDTQYFGPGTRLTVL.

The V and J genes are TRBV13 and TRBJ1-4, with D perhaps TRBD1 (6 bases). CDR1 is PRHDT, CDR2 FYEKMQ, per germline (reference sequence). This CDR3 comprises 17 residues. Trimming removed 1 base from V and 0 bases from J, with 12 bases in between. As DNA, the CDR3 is TGTGCCAGCAGCTTAGCCAGGGGTGGGACAACTAATGAAAAACTGTTTTTT. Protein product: CASSLARGGTTNEKLFF.

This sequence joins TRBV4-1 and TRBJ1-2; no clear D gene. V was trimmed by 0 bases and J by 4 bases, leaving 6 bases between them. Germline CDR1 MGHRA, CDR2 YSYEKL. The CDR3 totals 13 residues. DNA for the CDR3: TGCGCCAGCAGCCAAGATGGCAGCTATGGCTACACCTTC. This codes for CASSQDGSYGYTF.

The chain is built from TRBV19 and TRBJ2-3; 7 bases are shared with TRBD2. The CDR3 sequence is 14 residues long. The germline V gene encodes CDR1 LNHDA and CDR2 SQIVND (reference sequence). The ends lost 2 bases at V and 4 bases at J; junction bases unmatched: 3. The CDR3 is CASSIIAGSDTQYF. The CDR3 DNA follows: TGTGCCAGTAGTATAATAGCGGGTTCAGATACGCAGTATTTT.

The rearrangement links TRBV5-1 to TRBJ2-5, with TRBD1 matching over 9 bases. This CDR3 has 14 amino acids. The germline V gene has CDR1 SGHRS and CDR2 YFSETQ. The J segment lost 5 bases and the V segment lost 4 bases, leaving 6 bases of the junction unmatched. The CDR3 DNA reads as TGCGCCAGCAGCACCGGGACAGGGACGGAGACCCAGTACTTC. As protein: CASSTGTGTETQYF.

The CDR3 region is CASSSGRATGYTF. CDR3 nucleotide sequence: TGTGCCAGCAGCTCCGGCAGGGCGACCGGCTACACCTTC. The V call is TRBV12-3 or TRBV12-4, the J call TRBJ1-2, with a weak D call TRBD1 (5 bases). V was trimmed by 6 bases and J by 8 bases, leaving 16 bases between them. The CDR3 sequence is 13 residues long.

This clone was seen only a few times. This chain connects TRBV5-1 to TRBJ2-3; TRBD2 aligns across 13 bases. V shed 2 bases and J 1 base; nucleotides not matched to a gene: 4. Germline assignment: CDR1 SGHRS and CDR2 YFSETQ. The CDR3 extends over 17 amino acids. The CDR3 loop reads CASSLGLAGDGTDTQYF. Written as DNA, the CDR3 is TGCGCCAGCAGCTTAGGACTAGCGGGGGATGGCACAGATACGCAGTATTTT.

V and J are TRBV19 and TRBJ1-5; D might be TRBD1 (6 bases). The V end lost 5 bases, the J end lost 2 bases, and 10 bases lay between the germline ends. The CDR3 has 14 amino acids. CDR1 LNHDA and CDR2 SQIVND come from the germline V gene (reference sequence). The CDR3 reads CASSGWTGNQPQHF. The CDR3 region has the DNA TGTGCCAGTAGTGGCTGGACAGGCAATCAGCCCCAGCATTTT.

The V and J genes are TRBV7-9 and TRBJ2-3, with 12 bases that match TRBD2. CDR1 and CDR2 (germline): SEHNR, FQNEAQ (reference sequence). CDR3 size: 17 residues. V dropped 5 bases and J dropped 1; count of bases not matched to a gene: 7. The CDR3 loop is CASSGRLAGARTDTQYF. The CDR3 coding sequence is TGTGCCAGCAGCGGCCGACTAGCGGGGGCCCGCACAGATACGCAGTATTTT.

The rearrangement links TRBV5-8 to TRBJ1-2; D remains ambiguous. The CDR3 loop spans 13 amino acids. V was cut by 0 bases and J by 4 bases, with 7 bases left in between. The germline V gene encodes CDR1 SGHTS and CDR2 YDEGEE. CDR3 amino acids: CASSLGRGYGYTF. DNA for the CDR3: TGTGCCAGCAGCTTGGGGCGCGGCTATGGCTACACCTTC.

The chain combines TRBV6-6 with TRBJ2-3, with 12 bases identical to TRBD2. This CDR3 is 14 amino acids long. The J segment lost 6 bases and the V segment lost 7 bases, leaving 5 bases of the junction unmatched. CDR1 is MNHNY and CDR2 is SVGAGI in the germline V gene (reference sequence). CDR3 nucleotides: TGTGCCAGCAACCTAGCGGGGGGGAGGGATACGCAGTATTTT. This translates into CASNLAGGRDTQYF.